What follows are 24 T cell receptor beta chains derived from one specimen sequenced in a study of blood T cell repertoires in COVID-19. Measured with immunoSEQ multiplex PCR; TCRdb has only the in-frame clones, and not every one. The sample has about 410,000 clones; about nine tenths are singletons. The sequenced sample consisted of peripheral blood. These receptors were obtained from a woman in her twenties or thirties with active or convalescent COVID-19.

The chain is built from TRBV7-9 and TRBJ1-1; D is possibly TRBD1 (6 bases). CDR1 and CDR2 (germline): SEHNR, FQNEAQ (reference sequence). This CDR3 contains 14 residues. Trimming took off 1 base at V and 5 bases at J, with 11 bases between the two ends. CDR3: CASSLEGTKTEAFF. The DNA of the CDR3 is TGTGCCAGCAGCTTAGAAGGGACAAAGACTGAAGCTTTCTTT. Using reference TRBV7-9 and TRBJ1-1 for the parts outside the CDR3, the full variable domain is DTGVSQNPRHKITKRGQNVTFRCDPISEHNRLYWYRQTLGQGPEFLTYFQNEAQLEKSRLLSDRFSAERPKGSFSTLEIQRTEQGDSAMYLCASSLEGTKTEAFFGQGTRLTVV.

This sequence joins TRBV6-6 and TRBJ2-2; 10 bases are a match to TRBD2. Germline CDR1 reads MNHNY; CDR2 reads SVGAGI (reference sequence). The CDR3 runs to 17 residues. The V segment lost 5 bases and the J segment 7 bases; nucleotides outside the gene matches: 13. The CDR3 loop reads CASSPILAGELRGELFF. DNA of the CDR3: TGTGCCAGCAGTCCCATCCTAGCGGGAGAATTACGCGGGGAGCTGTTTTTT.

The V and J genes are TRBV18 and TRBJ1-3; tentatively, D is TRBD1 (6 bases). The germline CDR1 and CDR2 sequences are KGHSH and LQKENI. V was shortened by 3 bases and J by 4 bases, with 19 bases between the two germline ends. The CDR3 extends over 17 amino acids. CDR3: CASSPDEPGVSGNTIYF. CDR3 coding DNA: TGTGCCAGCTCACCTGATGAACCAGGGGTTAGCGGAAACACCATATATTTT.

The chain links TRBV2 to TRBJ2-5; 8 bases fit TRBD2. With 6 bases clipped from V and 1 base from J, the junction kept 1 base outside the gene matches. CDR1 is SNHLY, CDR2 FYNNEI, per germline. The CDR3 consists of 13 residues. The CDR3 coding sequence is TGTGCCAGCAGCCGGGGGGGCCAAGAGACCCAGTACTTC. It codes for CASSRGGQETQYF.

This chain connects TRBV18 to TRBJ2-7; 10 nucleotides line up with TRBD2. CDR3 length equals 13 residues. CDR1 and CDR2 from the germline V gene are KGHSH and LQKENI. V gave up 6 bases and J gave up 5 bases; unmatched junction bases: 4. CDR3 bases: TGTGCCAGCTCGTCTAGCGGGAGCGACGAGCAGTACTTC. Its translation: CASSSSGSDEQYF.

This chain uses TRBV5-8 with TRBJ2-3, with 8 positions matching TRBD1. The germline gives CDR1 SGHTS, CDR2 YDEGEE. Trimming at V came to 1 base and at J to 8 bases, leaving 6 bases not matched to a gene. The CDR3 runs to 14 residues. The CDR3 nucleotides are TGTGCCAGCAGCTTGTCAGGGGGCTTTGGTACGCAGTATTTT. Protein: CASSLSGGFGTQYF. The full variable domain, rest sourced from reference TRBV5-8 and TRBJ2-3, is EAGVTQSPTHLIKTRGQQATLRCSPISGHTSVYWYQQALGLGLQFLLWYDEGEERNRGNFPPRFSGRQFPNYSSELNVNALELEDSALYLCASSLSGGFGTQYFGPGTRLTVL.

The gene calls are TRBV19 and TRBJ1-2, with TRBD1 matching 7 bases. The CDR3 has 17 residues. After removal of 5 bases from V and 4 bases from J, the junction contained 16 bases not matched to a gene. The germline V gene encodes CDR1 LNHDA and CDR2 SQIVND (reference sequence). The CDR3 sequence is CASSRRVTGFQGYGYTF. For the CDR3, the DNA is TGTGCCAGTAGTCGGCGGGTGACAGGGTTCCAAGGCTATGGCTACACCTTC.

This CDR3 is CASSTSSGQDPYEQYF. The CDR3 DNA sequence: TGTGCCAGTAGTACCTCTAGCGGCCAAGACCCCTACGAGCAGTACTTC. This rearrangement joins TRBV19 to TRBJ2-7; 7 bases map to TRBD2. Germline V CDR1 and CDR2: LNHDA, SQIVND (reference sequence). This CDR3 is 16 amino acids long. V was clipped by 4 bases and J by 2 bases; unmatched bases: 11.

The chain employs TRBV13 and TRBJ2-7; TRBD1 aligns across 10 bases. Germline-derived CDR1 and CDR2 are PRHDT and FYEKMQ (reference sequence). Trimming took 5 bases from V and 2 from J; bases not matched to a gene: 6. This CDR3 contains 15 residues. The CDR3 region is CASSKTGTGAYEQYF. The CDR3 DNA reads TGTGCCAGCAGCAAAACCGGGACAGGGGCCTACGAGCAGTACTTC.

This rearrangement joins TRBV2 to TRBJ1-2, with D tentatively TRBD1 (6 bases). The germline V gene has CDR1 SNHLY and CDR2 FYNNEI. This CDR3 has 14 amino acids. Trimming removed 6 bases at V and 4 bases at J, with 15 bases between. This chain's CDR3 is CASRRGQAIYGYTF. DNA for the CDR3: TGTGCCAGCAGACGGGGACAAGCGATCTATGGCTACACCTTC.

The chain recombines TRBV18 with TRBJ1-5, with 8 bases that match TRBD1. Germline lookup yields CDR1 KGHSH and CDR2 LQKENI. The CDR3 has 15 residues. V was clipped by 6 bases and J by 3 bases; unmatched bases: 7. CDR3: CASSTGDRNNQPQHF. In DNA, the CDR3 is TGTGCCAGCTCGACGGGGGACAGGAACAATCAGCCCCAGCATTTT. Complete variable domain (other parts from reference TRBV18 and TRBJ1-5): NAGVMQNPRHLVRRRGQEARLRCSPMKGHSHVYWYRQLPEEGLKFMVYLQKENIIDESGMPKERFSAEFPKEGPSILRIQQVVRGDSAAYFCASSTGDRNNQPQHFGDGTRLSIL.

The rearrangement uses TRBV5-1 and TRBJ1-2; possible D gene TRBD1, 5 bases. Trimming removed 0 bases at V and 2 bases at J, with 26 bases between. Germline CDR1 SGHRS, CDR2 YFSETQ. This CDR3 contains 20 residues. CDR3 sequence reads: CASSLALWQGETLSNYGYTF. DNA of the CDR3: TGCGCCAGCAGCTTGGCTCTCTGGCAGGGCGAAACTTTATCAAACTATGGCTACACCTTC.

The chain has TRBV29-1 and TRBJ2-3; 10 positions agree with TRBD1. The CDR3 spans 14 residues. CDR1 SQVTM and CDR2 ANQGSEA come from the germline V gene. V was pared by 4 bases and J by 4 bases, with 5 bases of the junction left unmatched. The CDR3 reads CSVAGQGGADTQYF. The CDR3 DNA sequence: TGCAGCGTTGCCGGACAGGGGGGAGCAGATACGCAGTATTTT.

The chain uses TRBV3-1 (or the pseudogene TRBV3-2) and TRBJ2-7, with 8 nucleotides matching TRBD1. From germline, CDR1 is LGHDT and CDR2 YNNKEL (reference sequence). V lost 4 bases and J lost 4; bases outside the gene matches: 6. This CDR3 comprises 14 residues. CDR3 in amino acids: CASSLARGRYEQYF. CDR3 DNA: TGTGCCAGCAGCCTTGCCAGGGGGCGGTACGAGCAGTACTTC.

V is TRBV5-6 and J is TRBJ1-5, with unresolved D. V was clipped by 4 bases and J by 7 bases, with 21 bases between them. From germline, CDR1 is SGHDT and CDR2 YYEEEE. This CDR3 comprises 16 residues. Written as DNA, the CDR3 is TGTGCCAGCAGCCACAGAACTACCGGGGTCTGGCAGCCCCAGCATTTT. It translates to CASSHRTTGVWQPQHF.

V gene TRBV27 combines with J gene TRBJ1-1, with 7 bases matching TRBD1. This CDR3 region has 15 residues. Trimming cost V 0 bases and J 0 bases; bases outside gene matches: 1. Per the germline V gene, CDR1 is MNHEY and CDR2 is SMNVEV (reference sequence). The CDR3 spells CASSLSGTVNTEAFF. CDR3 sequence (DNA): TGTGCCAGCAGTTTATCGGGGACAGTGAACACTGAAGCTTTCTTT.

The CDR3, as DNA: TGTGCCAGCAGCCCGCGACAAATGGGCACTGAAGCTTTCTTT. This codes for CASSPRQMGTEAFF. The chain links TRBV7-2 to TRBJ1-1; no firm D call. With 5 bases removed from V and 4 bases from J, the gap between germline ends came to 14 bases. The CDR3 is made up of 14 amino acids. Germline V lookup: CDR1 SGHTA, CDR2 FQGNSA.

In its sample, this clone was seen once. The chain employs TRBV28 and TRBJ1-5; D is ambiguous. This CDR3 is 16 amino acids long. Germline CDR1 is MDHEN and CDR2 is SYDVKM. Deletions cut 3 bases from V and 0 bases from J, with 12 bases between. The CDR3: CASSLVRSNSNQPQHF. The CDR3 DNA follows: TGTGCCAGCAGTTTGGTTAGAAGCAATAGCAATCAGCCCCAGCATTTT.

The rearrangement joins TRBV6-5 to TRBJ2-3, with TRBD1 identical over 9 bases. This CDR3 contains 14 residues. J lost 1 base, V lost 7 bases, and 3 bases had no gene match. The V gene's germline CDR1 is MNHEY and CDR2 SVGAGI. CDR3 loop: CASNHRGRTDTQYF. Here the CDR3 DNA reads TGTGCCAGCAACCACAGGGGGCGCACAGATACGCAGTATTTT.

The chain couples TRBV5-4 to TRBJ2-2; D not resolved. Germline CDR1 and CDR2: SGHNT and YYREEE (reference sequence). This CDR3 has 15 residues. Trimming left V 0 bases short and J 5 bases short, with 11 bases between. The CDR3 bases are TGTGCCAGCAGCTTGGACTCGGTGGTGACCGGGGAGCTGTTTTTT. It yields the protein CASSLDSVVTGELFF.

This chain connects TRBV2 to TRBJ2-7; 7 bases align to TRBD2. The CDR3 spans 13 residues. Per the germline V gene, CDR1 is SNHLY and CDR2 is FYNNEI. Trimming removed 10 bases from V and 3 bases from J; junction bases left unmatched: 9. As DNA, the CDR3 is TGTGCCATTAGGCGGGGAGGGAGCTACGAGCAGTACTTC. This codes for CAIRRGGSYEQYF.

This clone was seen only a few times. The rearrangement uses TRBV19 and TRBJ1-2, with 8 bases aligning to TRBD1. This CDR3 has 18 amino acids. V lost 7 bases and J lost 8; bases outside the gene matches: 24. Germline V gives CDR1 LNHDA, CDR2 SQIVND (reference sequence). The CDR3 region has the DNA TGTGCCAGTAATGGCCGGGACAGGCTTTCAGCTCATTTAAGGGGCTACACCTTC. Translation gives CASNGRDRLSAHLRGYTF.

The rearrangement links TRBV30 to TRBJ1-1, with 7 bases identical to TRBD1. With 2 bases clipped from V and 1 base from J, the junction kept 10 bases outside the gene matches. This CDR3 has 16 residues. The germline gives CDR1 GTSNPN, CDR2 SVGIG (reference sequence). CDR3 sequence (DNA): TGTGCCTGGAGTCGCCGGCCGGGACAGACGAACACTGAAGCTTTCTTT. It codes for CAWSRRPGQTNTEAFF.

This clone was picked up one time. The chain recombines TRBV9 with TRBJ1-1; 7 nucleotides align to TRBD1. V gave up 4 bases and J gave up 8 bases; unmatched junction bases: 17. Germline CDR1 reads SGDLS; CDR2 reads YYNGEE. The length of the CDR3 is 16 residues. CDR3: CASSPTTGFVSAEAFF. The CDR3 bases are TGTGCCAGCAGCCCAACGACAGGGTTTGTATCCGCCGAAGCTTTCTTT.